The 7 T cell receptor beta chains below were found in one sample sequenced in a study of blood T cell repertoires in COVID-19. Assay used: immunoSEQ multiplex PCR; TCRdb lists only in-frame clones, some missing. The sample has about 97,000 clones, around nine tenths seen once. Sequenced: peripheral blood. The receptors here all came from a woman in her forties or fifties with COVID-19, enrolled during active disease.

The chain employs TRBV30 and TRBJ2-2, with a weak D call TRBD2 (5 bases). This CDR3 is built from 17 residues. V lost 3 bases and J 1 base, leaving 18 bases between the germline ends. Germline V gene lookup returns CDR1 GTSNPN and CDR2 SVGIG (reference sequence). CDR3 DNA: TGTGCCTGGAGAAACCTAAGGGTTGGGAGGAACACCGGGGAGCTGTTTTTT. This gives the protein CAWRNLRVGRNTGELFF.

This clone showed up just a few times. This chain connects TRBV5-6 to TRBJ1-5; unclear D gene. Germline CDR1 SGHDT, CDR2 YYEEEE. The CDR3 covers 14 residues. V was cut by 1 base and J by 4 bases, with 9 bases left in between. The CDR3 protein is CASSLRNSNQPQHF. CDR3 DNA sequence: TGTGCCAGCAGCTTGAGAAACTCAAATCAGCCCCAGCATTTT.

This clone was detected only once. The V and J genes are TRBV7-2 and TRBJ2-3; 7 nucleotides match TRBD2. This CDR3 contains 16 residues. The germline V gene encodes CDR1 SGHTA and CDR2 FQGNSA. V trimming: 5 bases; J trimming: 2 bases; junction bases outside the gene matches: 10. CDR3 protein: CASSLVGGVATDTQYF. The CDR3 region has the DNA TGTGCCAGCAGCCTGGTGGGGGGGGTGGCCACAGATACGCAGTATTTT.

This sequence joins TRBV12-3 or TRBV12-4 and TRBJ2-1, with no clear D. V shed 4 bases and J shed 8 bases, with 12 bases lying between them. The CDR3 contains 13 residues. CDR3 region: CASSSFRRDEQFF. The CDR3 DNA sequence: TGTGCCAGCAGTTCCTTCCGCCGGGATGAGCAGTTCTTC.

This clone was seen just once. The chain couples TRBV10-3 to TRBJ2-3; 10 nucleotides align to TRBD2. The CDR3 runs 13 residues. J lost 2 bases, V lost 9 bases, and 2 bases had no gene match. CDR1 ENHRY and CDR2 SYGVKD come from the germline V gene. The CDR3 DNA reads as TGTGCCATTAGCGGGGGGCCCACAGATACGCAGTATTTT. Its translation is CAISGGPTDTQYF.

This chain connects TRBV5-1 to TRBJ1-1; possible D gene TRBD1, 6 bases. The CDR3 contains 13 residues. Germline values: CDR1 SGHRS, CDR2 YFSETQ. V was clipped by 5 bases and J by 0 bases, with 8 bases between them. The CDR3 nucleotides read TGCGCCAGCAGTACAGGGCTGAACACTGAAGCTTTCTTT. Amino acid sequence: CASSTGLNTEAFF. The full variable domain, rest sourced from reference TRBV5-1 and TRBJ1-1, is KAGVTQTPRYLIKTRGQQVTLSCSPISGHRSVSWYQQTPGQGLQFLFEYFSETQRNKGNFPGRFSGRQFSNSRSEMNVSTLELGDSALYLCASSTGLNTEAFFGQGTRLTVV.

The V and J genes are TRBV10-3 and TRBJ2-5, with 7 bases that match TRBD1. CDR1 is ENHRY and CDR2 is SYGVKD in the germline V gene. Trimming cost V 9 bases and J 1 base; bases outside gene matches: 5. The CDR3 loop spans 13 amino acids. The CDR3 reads CAINDRAQETQYF. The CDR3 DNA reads TGTGCCATAAATGACAGGGCCCAAGAGACCCAGTACTTC.